The 3 T cell receptor beta chains listed next were all sequenced from one sample in a study of PD-L1 blockade in urothelial cancer. Only in-frame clones appear in the TCRdb table, and some are missing; sequencing was by immunoSEQ multiplex PCR. The sample holds about 41,000 clones, about 88% seen once. The sample's time point: peripheral blood 6 weeks after treatment start. The source was PBMCs, collected around atezolizumab (anti-PD-L1) treatment. The receptors were gathered from a man aged 65-85 years with urothelial cancer.

The chain carries TRBV10-1 and TRBJ1-2; weak D call: TRBD1 (5 bases). CDR3 size: 13 residues. The V gene's germline CDR1 is WNHNN and CDR2 SYGVQD (reference sequence). Trimming took off 4 bases at V and 4 bases at J, with 10 bases between the two ends. The CDR3 DNA sequence: TGCGCCAGCAGTGTCGGCAGGGCCTATGGCTACACCTTC. It translates to CASSVGRAYGYTF.

The V call is TRBV19, the J call TRBJ2-6; 8 bases map to TRBD1. The CDR3 length is 16 residues. V was pared by 9 bases and J by 0 bases, with 7 bases of the junction left unmatched. The germline gives CDR1 LNHDA, CDR2 SQIVND (reference sequence). The CDR3 nucleotides read TGTGCCAGCACCGGGACAGGCCGCTCTGGGGCCAACGTCCTGACTTTC. It specifies CASTGTGRSGANVLTF.

This clone was seen once. This chain uses TRBV18 with TRBJ2-2; 8 nucleotides agree with TRBD1. V was clipped by 3 bases and J by 8 bases; unmatched bases: 11. The germline gives CDR1 KGHSH, CDR2 LQKENI. This CDR3 spans 16 amino acids. CDR3: CASSPSSAGGFGELFF. CDR3 coding DNA: TGTGCCAGCTCACCTTCCTCGGCAGGGGGCTTTGGGGAGCTGTTTTTT.